The present TCR beta chain was sequenced within a study of control samples from healthy donors and cancer patients (dated by TCRdb to the early 2020s). Notes on this clone: What this receptor recognizes is not known. Nothing much larger sits one base from this clone, and base qualities are not available.

CDR1 and CDR2, looked up from the germline V gene (reference sequence), are PRHDT and FYEKMQ. For this chain, trimming is 5 bases at the V end and 10 bases at the J end, and the number of junction bases without a gene match is 6. The CDR3 starts with the cysteine, ends with the phenylalanine, and has 12 residues. Only the CDR3 part of the read is kept: 36 bases, read in frame from the first base. The protocol used for the library was the immunoSEQ multiplex PCR assay. TCRdb took over this immuneACCESS table, retaining in-frame rearrangements with V and J assigned. Such tables are incomplete; in checked studies, under half of the missing clones stem from an unresolved V gene, and the remainder is unexplained. In this sample the table shows hundreds of thousands of clones, roughly four fifths of which occur a single time. The biggest ten clones account for 13% of the sample.

Sequenced input: PBMCs. The clonotype was recovered from an older woman with lung cancer. The chain joins TRBV13 to TRBJ1-1; the central 8 bases match TRBD1. The CDR3 amino acid sequence is: CASSPLDRGAFF. The DNA sequence is given as TGTGCCAGCAGCCCCCTCGACAGGGGAGCTTTCTTT. The variable domain in full, with residues beyond the CDR3 obtained from the reference TRBV13 and TRBJ1-1 genes, is AAGVIQSPRHLIKEKRETATLKCYPIPRHDTVYWYQQGPGQDPQFLISFYEKMQSDKGSIPDRFSAQQFSDYHSELNMSSLELGDSALYFCASSPLDRGAFFGQGTRLTVV.